The count of the clone carrying this T cell receptor beta chain is one. This CDR3 comprises 14 residues. Germline V gene data show CDR1 as SGHAT and CDR2 as FQNNGV. Losses at the gene ends were 0 bases for V and 6 bases for J; bases not matched to a gene: 3. This sample was included in a study of blood T cell repertoires in COVID-19. Study at large: Whether acute or convalescent, the COVID-19 samples came from the United States, Italy and Spain. PBMCs, B-cell-depleted T cells, or T cells provided the cDNA or gDNA that made up the material.

Per the original data handling: Researchers report that nucleated cell counts were estimated from reference gene primer amplification. TCRdb's table, derived via immunoSEQ multiplex PCR, lists solely in-frame clones and lacks some. From that table come the V and J calls and clone size; the DNA was used to work out D and trimming. Of about 200,000 clones detected, 75% to 90% appear once; the ten largest clones hold around 4.7%. The sequence was collected from a human donor in a cohort sampled during active COVID-19. The rearrangement links TRBV11-2 to TRBJ2-7; 9 bases agree with TRBD2. Sequencing input: peripheral blood. DNA for the CDR3: TGTGCCAGCAGCTTAGATCGGACTAGCGCCGAGCAGTACTTC. This translates into CASSLDRTSAEQYF.